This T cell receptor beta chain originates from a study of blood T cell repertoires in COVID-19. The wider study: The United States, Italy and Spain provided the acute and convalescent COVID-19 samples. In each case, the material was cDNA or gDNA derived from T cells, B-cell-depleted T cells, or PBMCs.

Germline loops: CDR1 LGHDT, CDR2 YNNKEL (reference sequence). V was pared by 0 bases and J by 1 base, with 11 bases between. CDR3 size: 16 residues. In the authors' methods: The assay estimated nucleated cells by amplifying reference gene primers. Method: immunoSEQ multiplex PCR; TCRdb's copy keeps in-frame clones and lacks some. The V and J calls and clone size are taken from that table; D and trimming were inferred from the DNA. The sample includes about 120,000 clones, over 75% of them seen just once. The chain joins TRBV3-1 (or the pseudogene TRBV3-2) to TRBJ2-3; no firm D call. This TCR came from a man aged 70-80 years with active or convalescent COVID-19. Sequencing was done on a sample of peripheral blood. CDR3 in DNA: TGTGCCAGCAGCCAAGAGGCGGCCAGCCGCACAGATACGCAGTATTTT. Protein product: CASSQEAASRTDTQYF.